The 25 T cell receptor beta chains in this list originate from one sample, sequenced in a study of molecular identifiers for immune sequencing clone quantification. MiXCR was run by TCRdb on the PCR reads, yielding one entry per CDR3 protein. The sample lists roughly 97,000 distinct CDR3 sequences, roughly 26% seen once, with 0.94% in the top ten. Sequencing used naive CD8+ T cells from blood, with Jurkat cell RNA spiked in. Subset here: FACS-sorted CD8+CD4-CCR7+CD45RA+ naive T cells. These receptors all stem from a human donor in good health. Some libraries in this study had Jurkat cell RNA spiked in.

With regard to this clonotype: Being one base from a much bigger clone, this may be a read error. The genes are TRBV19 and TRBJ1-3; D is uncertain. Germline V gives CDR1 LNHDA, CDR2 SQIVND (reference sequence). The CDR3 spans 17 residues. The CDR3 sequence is CASSIDTPGGSGDTIYF. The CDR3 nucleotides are TGTGCCAGTAGTATAGATACTCCGGGCGGCTCTGGAGACACCATATATTTT.

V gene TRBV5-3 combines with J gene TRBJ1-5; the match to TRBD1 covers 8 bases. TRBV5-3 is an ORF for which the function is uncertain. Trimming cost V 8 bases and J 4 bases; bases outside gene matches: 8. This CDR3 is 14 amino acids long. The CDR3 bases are TGTGCCAGCGGCGCCGGGACAGGAAATCAGCCCCAGCATTTT. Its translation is CASGAGTGNQPQHF.

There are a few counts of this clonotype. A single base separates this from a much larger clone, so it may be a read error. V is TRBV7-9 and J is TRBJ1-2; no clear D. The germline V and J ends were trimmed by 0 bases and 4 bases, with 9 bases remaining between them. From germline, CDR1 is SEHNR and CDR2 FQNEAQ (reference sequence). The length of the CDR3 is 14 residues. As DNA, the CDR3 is TGTGCCAGCAGCTTAGCCACACCAATCTATGGCTACACCTTC. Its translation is CASSLATPIYGYTF. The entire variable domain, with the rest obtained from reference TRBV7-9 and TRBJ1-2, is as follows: DTGVSQNPRHKITKRGQNVTFRCDPISEHNRLYWYRQTLGQGPEFLTYFQNEAQLEKSRLLSDRFSAERPKGSFSTLEIQRTEQGDSAMYLCASSLATPIYGYTFGSGTRLTVV.

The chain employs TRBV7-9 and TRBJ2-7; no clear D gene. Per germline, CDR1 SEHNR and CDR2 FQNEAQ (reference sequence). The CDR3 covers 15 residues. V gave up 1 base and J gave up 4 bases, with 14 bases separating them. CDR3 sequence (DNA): TGTGCCAGCAGCTTAGATGGTCATTCAGGTTACGAGCAGTACTTC. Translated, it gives CASSLDGHSGYEQYF.

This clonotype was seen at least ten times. For the CDR3, the DNA is TGCGCCAGCAGCCCCCGGTCGGGGAGCTACGAGCAGTACTTC. Translated, it gives CASSPRSGSYEQYF. This chain connects TRBV4-3 to TRBJ2-7; D is perhaps TRBD2 (5 bases). The germline V and J ends were trimmed by 4 bases and 3 bases, with 13 bases remaining between them. CDR1 is LGHNA and CDR2 is YSLEER in the germline V gene. The CDR3 spans 14 residues.

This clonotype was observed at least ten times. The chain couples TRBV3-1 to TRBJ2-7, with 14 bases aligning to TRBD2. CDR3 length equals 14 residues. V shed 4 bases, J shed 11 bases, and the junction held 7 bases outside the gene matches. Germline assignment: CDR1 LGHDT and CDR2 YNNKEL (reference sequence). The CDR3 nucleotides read TGTGCCAGCAGCCCGGGACTAGCGGGAGTTGGTGAGTACTTC. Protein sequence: CASSPGLAGVGEYF.

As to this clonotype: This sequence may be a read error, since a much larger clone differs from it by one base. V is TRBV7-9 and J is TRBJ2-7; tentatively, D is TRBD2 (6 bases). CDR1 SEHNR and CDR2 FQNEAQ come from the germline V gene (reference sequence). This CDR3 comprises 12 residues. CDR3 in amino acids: CASSIVASEQCF. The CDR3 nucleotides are TGTGCCAGCAGCATAGTGGCTAGCGAGCAGTGCTTC.

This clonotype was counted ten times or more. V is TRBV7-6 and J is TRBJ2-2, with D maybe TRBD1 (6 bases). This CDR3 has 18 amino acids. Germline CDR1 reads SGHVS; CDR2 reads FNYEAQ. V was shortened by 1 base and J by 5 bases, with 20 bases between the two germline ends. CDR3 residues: CASSLGPQGQGLTGELFF. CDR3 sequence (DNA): TGTGCCAGCAGCTTAGGGCCCCAGGGGCAGGGGCTGACCGGGGAGCTGTTTTTT.

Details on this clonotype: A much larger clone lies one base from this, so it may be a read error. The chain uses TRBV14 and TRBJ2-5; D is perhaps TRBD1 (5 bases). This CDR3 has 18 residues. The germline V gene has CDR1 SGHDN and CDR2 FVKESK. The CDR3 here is CASSQDSWVRGQQEPQYF. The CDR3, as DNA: TGTGCCAGCAGCCAAGACTCGTGGGTAAGGGGCCAGCAAGAGCCCCAGTACTTC.

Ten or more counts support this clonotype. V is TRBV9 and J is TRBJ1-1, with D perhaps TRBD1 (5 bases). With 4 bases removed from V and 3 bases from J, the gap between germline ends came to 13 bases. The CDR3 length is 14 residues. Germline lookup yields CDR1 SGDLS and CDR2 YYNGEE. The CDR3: CASSPQDDYTEAFF. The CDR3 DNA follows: TGTGCCAGCAGCCCACAGGACGATTACACTGAAGCTTTCTTT.

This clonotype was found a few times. CDR3 region: CASSFPPDIPTTGELFF. CDR3 nucleotide sequence: TGCGCCAGCAGCTTCCCCCCGGACATCCCAACCACCGGGGAGCTGTTTTTT. The V and J genes are TRBV5-1 and TRBJ2-2, with D possibly matching TRBD1 (5 bases). Germline V gene sequence: CDR1 SGHRS, CDR2 YFSETQ. V shed 2 bases and J shed 4 bases, with 18 bases lying between them. This CDR3 comprises 17 residues.

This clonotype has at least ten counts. CDR3 bases: TGTGCCAGCAGTTTAGATAGCGGGGGTTACAATGAGCAGTTCTTC. Translated: CASSLDSGGYNEQFF. V is TRBV27 and J is TRBJ2-1; 9 bases agree with TRBD2. CDR1 MNHEY and CDR2 SMNVEV come from the germline V gene (reference sequence). V was clipped by 2 bases and J by 4 bases; unmatched bases: 3. The CDR3 is 15 residues long.

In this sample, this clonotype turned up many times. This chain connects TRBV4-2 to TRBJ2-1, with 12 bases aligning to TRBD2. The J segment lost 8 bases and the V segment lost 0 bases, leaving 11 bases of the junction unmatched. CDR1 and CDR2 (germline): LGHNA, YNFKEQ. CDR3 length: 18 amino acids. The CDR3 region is CASSQEASGRADVYEQFF. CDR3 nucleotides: TGTGCCAGCAGCCAAGAGGCTAGCGGGAGGGCTGACGTATATGAGCAGTTCTTC.

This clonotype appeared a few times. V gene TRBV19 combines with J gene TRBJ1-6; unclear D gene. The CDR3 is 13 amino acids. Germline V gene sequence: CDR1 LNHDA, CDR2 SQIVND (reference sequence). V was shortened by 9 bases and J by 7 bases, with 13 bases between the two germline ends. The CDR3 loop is CASSRRQNSPLHF. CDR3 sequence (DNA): TGTGCCAGCAGTCGGAGGCAGAATTCACCCCTCCACTTT.

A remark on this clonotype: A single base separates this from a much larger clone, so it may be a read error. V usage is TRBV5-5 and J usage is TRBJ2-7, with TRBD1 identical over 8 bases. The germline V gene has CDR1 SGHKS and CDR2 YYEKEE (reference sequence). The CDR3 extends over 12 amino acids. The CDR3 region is CTSSAQGDEQYF. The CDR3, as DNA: TGTACCAGCAGCGCACAGGGGGACGAGCAGTACTTC.

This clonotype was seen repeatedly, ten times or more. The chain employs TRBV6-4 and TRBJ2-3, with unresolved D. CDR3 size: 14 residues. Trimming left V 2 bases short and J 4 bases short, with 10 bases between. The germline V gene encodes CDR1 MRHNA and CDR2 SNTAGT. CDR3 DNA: TGTGCCAGCAGTGACCCTACAGCCCCAGATACGCAGTATTTT. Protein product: CASSDPTAPDTQYF.

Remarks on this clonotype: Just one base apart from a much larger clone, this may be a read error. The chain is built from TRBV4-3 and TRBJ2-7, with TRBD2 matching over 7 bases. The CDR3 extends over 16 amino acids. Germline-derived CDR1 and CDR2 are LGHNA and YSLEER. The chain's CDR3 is CASSLNWGGSSYEQHF. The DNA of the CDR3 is TGCGCCAGCAGCTTGAATTGGGGGGGGAGCTCCTACGAGCAGCACTTC.

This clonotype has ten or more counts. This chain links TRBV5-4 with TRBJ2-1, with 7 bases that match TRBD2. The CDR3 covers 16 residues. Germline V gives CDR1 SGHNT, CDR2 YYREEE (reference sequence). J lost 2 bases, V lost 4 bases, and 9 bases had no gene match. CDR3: CASSLWSGTPYNEQFF. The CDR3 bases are TGTGCCAGCAGCCTTTGGAGCGGGACCCCCTACAATGAGCAGTTCTTC.

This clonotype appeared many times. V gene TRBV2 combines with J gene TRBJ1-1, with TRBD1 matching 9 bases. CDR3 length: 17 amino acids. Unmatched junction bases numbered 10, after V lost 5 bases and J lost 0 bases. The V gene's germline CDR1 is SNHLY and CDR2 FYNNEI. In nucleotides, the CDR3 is TGTGCCAGCAGTCAAGGGACAGGGAATTCTGTGAACACTGAAGCTTTCTTT. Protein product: CASSQGTGNSVNTEAFF.

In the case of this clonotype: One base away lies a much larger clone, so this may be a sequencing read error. The DNA for the CDR3 is TGTGCCAGCAGCTTGGAGGGTACCTACAATGAGCAGTCCTTC. Residues: CASSLEGTYNEQSF. The gene calls are TRBV5-6 and TRBJ2-1; D is unclear. CDR3 length equals 14 residues. Per the germline V gene, CDR1 is SGHDT and CDR2 is YYEEEE.

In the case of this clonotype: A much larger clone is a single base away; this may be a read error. The CDR3 DNA sequence: TGTGCCAGCGGCCTAGAAGGACGGTACTACGAGCAGTACTTC. It is translated as CASGLEGRYYEQYF. The V and J genes are TRBV27 and TRBJ2-7; D gene uncertain. V lost 8 bases, J lost 3 bases, and 17 bases lay in between. The CDR3 consists of 14 residues. Germline V gene lookup returns CDR1 MNHEY and CDR2 SMNVEV (reference sequence).

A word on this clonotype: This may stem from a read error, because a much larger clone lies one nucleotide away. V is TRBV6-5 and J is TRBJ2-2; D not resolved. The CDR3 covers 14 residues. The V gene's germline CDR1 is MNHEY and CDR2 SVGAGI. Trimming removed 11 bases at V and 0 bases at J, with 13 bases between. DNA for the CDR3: TGTGCCGGCAACGATGGGACGAACACCGGGGAGCTGTTTTTT. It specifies CAGNDGTNTGELFF.

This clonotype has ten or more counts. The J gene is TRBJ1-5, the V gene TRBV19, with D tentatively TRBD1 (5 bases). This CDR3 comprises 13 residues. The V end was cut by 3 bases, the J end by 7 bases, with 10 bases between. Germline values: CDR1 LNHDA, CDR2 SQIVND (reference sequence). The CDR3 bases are TGTGCCAGTAGTATGGGAGGGGCCCAGCCCCAGCATTTT. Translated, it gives CASSMGGAQPQHF. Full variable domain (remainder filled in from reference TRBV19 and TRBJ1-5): DGGITQSPKYLFRKEGQNVTLSCEQNLNHDAMYWYRQDPGQGLRLIYYSQIVNDFQKGDIAEGYSVSREKKESFPLTVTSAQKNPTAFYLCASSMGGAQPQHFGDGTRLSIL.

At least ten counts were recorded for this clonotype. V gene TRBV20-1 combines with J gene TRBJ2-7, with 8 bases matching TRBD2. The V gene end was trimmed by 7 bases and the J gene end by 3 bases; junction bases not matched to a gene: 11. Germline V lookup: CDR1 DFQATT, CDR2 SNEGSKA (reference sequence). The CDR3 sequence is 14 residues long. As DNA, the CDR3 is TGCAGTGTTCCGGGGGGGCTTCCCGACTACGAGCAGTACTTC. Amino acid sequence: CSVPGGLPDYEQYF.

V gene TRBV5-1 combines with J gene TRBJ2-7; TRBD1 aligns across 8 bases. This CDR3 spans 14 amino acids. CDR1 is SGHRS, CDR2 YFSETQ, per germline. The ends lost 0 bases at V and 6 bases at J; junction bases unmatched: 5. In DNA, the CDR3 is TGCGCCAGCAGCTTGGGCAGGGGGCGGACCGAGCAGTACTTC. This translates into CASSLGRGRTEQYF.